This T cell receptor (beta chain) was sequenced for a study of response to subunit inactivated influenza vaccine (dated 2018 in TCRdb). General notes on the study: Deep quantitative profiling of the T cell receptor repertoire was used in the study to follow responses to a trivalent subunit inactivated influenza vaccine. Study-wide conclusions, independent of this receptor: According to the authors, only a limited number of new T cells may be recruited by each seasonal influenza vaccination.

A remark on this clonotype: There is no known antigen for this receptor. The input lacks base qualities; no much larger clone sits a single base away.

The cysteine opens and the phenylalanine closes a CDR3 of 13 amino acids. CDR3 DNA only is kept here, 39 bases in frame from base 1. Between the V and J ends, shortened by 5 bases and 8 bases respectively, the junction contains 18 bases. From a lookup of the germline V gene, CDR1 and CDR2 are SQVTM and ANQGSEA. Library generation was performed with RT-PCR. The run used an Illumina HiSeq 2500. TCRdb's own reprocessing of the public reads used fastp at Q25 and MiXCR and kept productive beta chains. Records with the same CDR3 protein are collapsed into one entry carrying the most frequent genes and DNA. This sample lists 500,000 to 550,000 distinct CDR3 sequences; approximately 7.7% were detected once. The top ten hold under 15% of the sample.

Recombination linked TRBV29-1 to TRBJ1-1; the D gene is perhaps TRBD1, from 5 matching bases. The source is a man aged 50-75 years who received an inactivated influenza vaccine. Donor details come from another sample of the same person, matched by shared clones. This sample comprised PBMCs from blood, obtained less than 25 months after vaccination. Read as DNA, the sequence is TGCAGCGTTTACCGAAAGGGACCCCCGGAAGCTTTCTTT. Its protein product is CSVYRKGPPEAFF. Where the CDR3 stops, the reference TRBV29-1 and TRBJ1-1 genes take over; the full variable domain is SAVISQKPSRDICQRGTSLTIQCQVDSQVTMMFWYRQQPGQSLTLIATANQGSEATYESGFVIDKFPISRPNLTFSTLTVSNMSPEDSSIYLCSVYRKGPPEAFFGQGTRLTVV.